The present T cell receptor (beta chain) was sequenced within a study of T cell responses to AZD1222 COVID-19 vaccine. The count of this clone is one. This CDR3 has 18 amino acids. Per germline, CDR1 MNHNS and CDR2 SASEGT. The V gene lost 4 bases and the J gene lost 0 bases, with 16 bases spanning the gap. Profiled with immunoSEQ multiplex PCR; TCRdb holds only in-frame clones, not every one. The table records about 180,000 clones, 88% of them present only once. The chain links TRBV6-1 to TRBJ2-6; D might be TRBD2 (5 bases). The specimen comprised peripheral blood, sampled 28 days after the second AZD1222 dose. The TCR sequence derives from an adult who received the AZD1222 COVID-19 vaccine. The CDR3 loop is CASSVTDGGSSGANVLTF. The CDR3 coding sequence is TGTGCCAGCAGTGTTACGGACGGAGGTAGCTCTGGGGCCAACGTCCTGACTTTC.